Listed below are T cell receptor beta chains from one sample, sequenced in a study of shared clonotypes between healthy human individuals. Generated by immunoSEQ multiplex PCR, the TCRdb table keeps only in-frame clones and is missing some. The sample holds 2 million to 3 million clones; approximately 93% are singletons and the top ten take roughly 0.39%. The source material was naive CD4+ T cells from PBMCs. The receptors shown here come from a man younger than 35 in good health. Some clones in this sample may be carry-over from other donors' samples. Each CDR3 is given with its conserved first and last residue.

J gene: TRBJ2-7
V gene: TRBV6-1
CDR3 protein: CASSAAPGGKYEQYF

J gene: TRBJ2-5
V gene: TRBV19
CDR3 protein: CASSIRGETQYF

J gene: TRBJ2-7
V gene: TRBV6-5
CDR3 protein: CASSGTSSYEQYF

J gene: TRBJ1-2
V gene: TRBV6-5
CDR3 protein: CASSTGGQIYGYTF

J gene: TRBJ2-5
V gene: TRBV11-2
CDR3 protein: CASSLLAGGREETQYF

J gene: TRBJ2-1
V gene: TRBV7-2
CDR3 protein: CASSTGGTYNEQFF

J gene: TRBJ2-1
V gene: TRBV18
CDR3 protein: CASSPRLTGGAFNEQFF

J gene: TRBJ2-1
V gene: TRBV5-5
CDR3 protein: CASSSGLEVNEQFF

J gene: TRBJ2-7
V gene: TRBV11-2
CDR3 protein: CASSLDTGTVKGEQYF

J gene: TRBJ2-5
V gene: TRBV5-1
CDR3 protein: CASSLGLAGGGSQETQYF

J gene: TRBJ1-4
V gene: TRBV4-2
CDR3 protein: CASSERPGIQGEKLFF

J gene: TRBJ2-3
V gene: TRBV4-2
CDR3 protein: CASSRGLPSTDTQYF

J gene: TRBJ2-1
V gene: TRBV5-1
CDR3 protein: CASWGGRSYNEQFF

J gene: NA
V gene: TRBV5-1
CDR3 protein: CASSWTSGAHEQYF

J gene: TRBJ1-1
V gene: TRBV9
CDR3 protein: CASSVGGGFGTEAFF

J gene: TRBJ1-3
V gene: TRBV28
CDR3 protein: CASHGNTIYF

J gene: TRBJ2-7
V gene: TRBV5-6
CDR3 protein: CASSRTGTYEQYF

J gene: TRBJ2-5
V gene: TRBV7-7
CDR3 protein: CASSLARGTEETQYF

J gene: TRBJ2-2
V gene: TRBV7-2
CDR3 protein: CASSLTTTPVPGELFF

J gene: TRBJ2-7
V gene: TRBV9
CDR3 protein: CASSGGQGGSNYEQYF

J gene: TRBJ2-5
V gene: TRBV29-1
CDR3 protein: CSVDRGARETQYF

J gene: TRBJ2-4
V gene: TRBV5-1
CDR3 protein: CASSSGQGATKNIQYF

J gene: TRBJ2-1
V gene: TRBV18
CDR3 protein: CASSPRGLLYNEQFF

J gene: TRBJ1-4
V gene: TRBV30
CDR3 protein: CAGTQSSDEKLFF

J gene: TRBJ2-1
V gene: TRBV4-3
CDR3 protein: CASSQERRAGGFF

J gene: TRBJ2-5
V gene: TRBV29-1
CDR3 protein: CSVAGTNQETQYF

J gene: TRBJ2-6
V gene: TRBV10-3
CDR3 protein: CASGDSLGPVLTF

J gene: TRBJ1-1
V gene: TRBV7-2
CDR3 protein: CASSLGRTEAFF

J gene: TRBJ1-2
V gene: TRBV9
CDR3 protein: CASSVGQGNYGYTF

J gene: TRBJ2-7
V gene: TRBV6-1
CDR3 protein: CASSEAPEWTGTYEQYF

J gene: TRBJ2-2
V gene: TRBV27
CDR3 protein: CASSLSLIAGELFF

J gene: TRBJ1-2
V gene: TRBV4-1
CDR3 protein: CASSHLGTGNYGYTF

J gene: TRBJ2-1
V gene: TRBV9
CDR3 protein: CASSAEDGVAGAYEQFF

J gene: TRBJ1-1
V gene: TRBV11-3
CDR3 protein: CASSLDRTEAFF

J gene: TRBJ2-1
V gene: TRBV28
CDR3 protein: CASSLWDKEGNEQFF

J gene: TRBJ2-7
V gene: TRBV11-2
CDR3 protein: CASSLAAQGSYEQYF

J gene: TRBJ2-2
V gene: TRBV5-4
CDR3 protein: CASSLAPGTNTGELFF

J gene: TRBJ2-7
V gene: TRBV29-1
CDR3 protein: CSVGQASYEQYF

J gene: TRBJ2-5
V gene: TRBV7-3
CDR3 protein: CASSLRSSGGAETQYF

J gene: TRBJ2-4
V gene: TRBV27
CDR3 protein: CASSPVTVRTLAKNIQYF

J gene: TRBJ1-2
V gene: TRBV28
CDR3 protein: CASSGGSNYGYTF

J gene: TRBJ2-3
V gene: TRBV7-9
CDR3 protein: CASSFIPGDREEDTQYF

J gene: TRBJ2-7
V gene: TRBV28
CDR3 protein: CASSPRGSGAIYEQYF

J gene: TRBJ2-7
V gene: TRBV29-1
CDR3 protein: CSVERGNYEQYF

J gene: TRBJ2-3
V gene: TRBV6-1
CDR3 protein: CASIPLAGLTDTQYF